This T cell receptor beta chain was sequenced for a study of T cells in tumors after PD-1 blockade. CDR1 is SGHDN and CDR2 is FVKESK in the germline V gene. This CDR3 is 15 amino acids long. V was trimmed by 1 base and J by 0 bases, leaving 9 bases between them. Clones were sequenced by immunoSEQ multiplex PCR, and TCRdb holds only the in-frame ones, with some missing. Seen here are more than 40,000 clones, approximately 84% observed once, and the top ten hold 4% to 5%. This clonotype originated in a human donor with basal cell carcinoma. This chain joins TRBV14 and TRBJ1-1; perhaps TRBD1 as D (5 bases). Sample: PBMCs, taken before anti-PD-1 treatment. This CDR3 is CASSQGQRLNTEAFF. DNA of the CDR3: TGTGCCAGCAGCCAAGGACAGAGATTGAACACTGAAGCTTTCTTT. The variable domain in full, completed from reference TRBV14 and TRBJ1-1, reads EAGVTQFPSHSVIEKGQTVTLRCDPISGHDNLYWYRRVMGKEIKFLLHFVKESKQDESGMPNNRFLAERTGGTYSTLKVQPAELEDSGVYFCASSQGQRLNTEAFFGQGTRLTVV.